This T cell receptor beta chain appears in the sequencing data of a study of blood T cell repertoires in COVID-19. Study-wide context: Sources were T cells, B-cell-depleted T cells, or PBMCs; the material itself was cDNA or gDNA.

Authors' methods: Nucleated cell counts were estimated from reference gene primer amplification. The assay was immunoSEQ multiplex PCR, and TCRdb's table has in-frame clones only and misses some. V, J and clone size are taken as reported in that table, and D and trimming were inferred from the DNA itself. The data show around 46,000 clones, roughly four fifths seen once. V lost 3 bases and J lost 5, with 18 bases in between. There are 16 residues in the CDR3. Germline V gives CDR1 KGHDR, CDR2 SFDVKD. This clone was seen just once. The gene calls are TRBV24-1 and TRBJ2-5, with a possible D match to TRBD1 (6 bases). The TCR was taken from a man aged 40-50 years with acute or convalescent COVID-19. Material: peripheral blood. Written as DNA, the CDR3 is TGTGCCACCAGTGATCCAGCACAGGGCTGGAGGGAGACCCAGTACTTC. It specifies CATSDPAQGWRETQYF.